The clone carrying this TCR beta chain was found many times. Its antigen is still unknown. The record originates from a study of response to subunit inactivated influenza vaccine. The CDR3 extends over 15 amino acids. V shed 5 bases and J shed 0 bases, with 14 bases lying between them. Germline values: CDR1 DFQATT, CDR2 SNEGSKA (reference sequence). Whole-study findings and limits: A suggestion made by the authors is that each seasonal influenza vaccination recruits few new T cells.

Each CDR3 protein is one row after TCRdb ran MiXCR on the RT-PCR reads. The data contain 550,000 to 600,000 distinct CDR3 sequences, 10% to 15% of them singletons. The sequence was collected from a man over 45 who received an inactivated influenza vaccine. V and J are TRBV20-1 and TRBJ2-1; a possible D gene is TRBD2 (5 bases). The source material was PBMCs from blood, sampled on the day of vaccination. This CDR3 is CSAARRGSSYNEQFF. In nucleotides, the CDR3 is TGCAGTGCTGCCAGGAGAGGGAGCTCCTACAATGAGCAGTTCTTC.